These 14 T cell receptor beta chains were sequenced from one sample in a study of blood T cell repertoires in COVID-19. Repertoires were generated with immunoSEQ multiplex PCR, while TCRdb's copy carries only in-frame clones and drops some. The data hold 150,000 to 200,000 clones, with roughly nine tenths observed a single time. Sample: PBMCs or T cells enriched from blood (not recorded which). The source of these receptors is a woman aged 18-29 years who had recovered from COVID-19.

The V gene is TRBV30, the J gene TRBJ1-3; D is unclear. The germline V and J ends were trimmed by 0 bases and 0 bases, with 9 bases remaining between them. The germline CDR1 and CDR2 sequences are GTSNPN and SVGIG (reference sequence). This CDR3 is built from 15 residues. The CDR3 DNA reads TGTGCCTGGAGTGTTCGACGGAGCTCTGGAAACACCATATATTTT. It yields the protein CAWSVRRSSGNTIYF.

The CDR3 DNA is TGCGCCAGCACCGGGACTAGCGGAACCGGGGAGCTGTTTTTT. This gives the protein CASTGTSGTGELFF. The rearrangement joins TRBV5-1 to TRBJ2-2; 11 bases agree with TRBD2. Germline lookup yields CDR1 SGHRS and CDR2 YFSETQ. The CDR3 length is 14 residues. Trimming at V came to 6 bases and at J to 5 bases, leaving 3 bases not matched to a gene.

CDR3 amino acids: CASSAPGTQYYEQYF. In DNA, the CDR3 is TGTGCCAGCAGCGCCCCCGGGACACAGTACTACGAGCAGTACTTC. The chain carries TRBV11-2 and TRBJ2-7, with a tentative D call TRBD1 (6 bases). V lost 5 bases and J 3 bases, leaving 17 bases between the germline ends. The CDR3 sequence is 15 residues long. CDR1 and CDR2 (germline): SGHAT, FQNNGV.

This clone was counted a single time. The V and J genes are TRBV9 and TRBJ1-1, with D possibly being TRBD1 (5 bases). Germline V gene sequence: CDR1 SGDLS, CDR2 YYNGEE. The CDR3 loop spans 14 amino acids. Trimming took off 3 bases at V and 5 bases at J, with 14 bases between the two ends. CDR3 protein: CASSDGAGGTEAFF. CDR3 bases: TGTGCCAGCAGCGACGGAGCGGGGGGGACTGAAGCTTTCTTT.

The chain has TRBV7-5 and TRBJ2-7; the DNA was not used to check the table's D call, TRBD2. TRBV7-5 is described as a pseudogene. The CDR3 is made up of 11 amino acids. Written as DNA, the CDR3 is TGTGTCAGAAGACCCTCGGGATGGTTGTACTTC. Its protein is CVRRPSGWLYF.

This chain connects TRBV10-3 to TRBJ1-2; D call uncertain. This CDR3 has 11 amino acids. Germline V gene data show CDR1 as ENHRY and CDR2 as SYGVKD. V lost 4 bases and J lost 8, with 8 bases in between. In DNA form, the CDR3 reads TGTGCCATCAGTGTGGCCCAAGGCTACACCTTC. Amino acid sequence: CAISVAQGYTF.

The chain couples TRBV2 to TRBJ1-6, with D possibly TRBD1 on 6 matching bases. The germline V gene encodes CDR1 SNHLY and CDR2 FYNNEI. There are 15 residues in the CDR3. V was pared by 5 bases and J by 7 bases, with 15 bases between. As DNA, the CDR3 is TGTGCCAGCAGTACTACTGGGACATCCAATTCACCCCTCCACTTT. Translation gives CASSTTGTSNSPLHF.

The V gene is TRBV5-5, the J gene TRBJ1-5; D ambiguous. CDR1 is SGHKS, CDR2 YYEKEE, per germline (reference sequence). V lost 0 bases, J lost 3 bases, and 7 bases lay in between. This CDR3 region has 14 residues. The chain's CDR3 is CASSLGQVNQPQHF. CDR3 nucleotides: TGTGCCAGCAGCTTGGGCCAGGTCAATCAGCCCCAGCATTTT.

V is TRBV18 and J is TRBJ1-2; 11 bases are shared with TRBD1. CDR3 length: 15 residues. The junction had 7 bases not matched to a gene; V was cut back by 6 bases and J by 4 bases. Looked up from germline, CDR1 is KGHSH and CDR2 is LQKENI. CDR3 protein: CASSPSGTGGYGYTF. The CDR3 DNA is TGTGCCAGCTCCCCCTCCGGGACAGGGGGCTATGGCTACACCTTC.

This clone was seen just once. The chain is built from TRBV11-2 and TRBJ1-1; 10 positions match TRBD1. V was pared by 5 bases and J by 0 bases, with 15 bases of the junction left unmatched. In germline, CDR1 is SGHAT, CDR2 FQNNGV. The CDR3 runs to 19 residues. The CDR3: CASSPPPGTGALMNTEAFF. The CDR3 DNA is TGTGCCAGCAGCCCGCCCCCCGGGACAGGGGCTTTGATGAACACTGAAGCTTTCTTT.

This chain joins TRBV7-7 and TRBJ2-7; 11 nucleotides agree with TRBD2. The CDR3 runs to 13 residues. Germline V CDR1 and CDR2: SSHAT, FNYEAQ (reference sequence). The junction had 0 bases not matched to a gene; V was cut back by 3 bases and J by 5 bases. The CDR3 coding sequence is TGTGCCAGCAGCTTGACTAGCGGGGACGAGCAGTACTTC. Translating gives CASSLTSGDEQYF.

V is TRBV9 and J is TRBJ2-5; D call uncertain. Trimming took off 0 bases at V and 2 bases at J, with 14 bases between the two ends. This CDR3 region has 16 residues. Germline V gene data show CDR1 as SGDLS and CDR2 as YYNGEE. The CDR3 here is CASSVEPRESQETQYF. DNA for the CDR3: TGTGCCAGCAGCGTAGAACCTAGAGAAAGTCAAGAGACCCAGTACTTC.

In DNA, the CDR3 is TGTGCCACCAGCAGAGTGCCCGGGACAGGGACCGAGCAGTACTTC. This translates into CATSRVPGTGTEQYF. The V gene is TRBV15, the J gene TRBJ2-7; 9 bases match TRBD1. CDR3 size: 15 residues. Germline V CDR1 and CDR2: LNHNV, YYDKDF (reference sequence). The V segment lost 1 base and the J segment 6 bases; nucleotides outside the gene matches: 7.

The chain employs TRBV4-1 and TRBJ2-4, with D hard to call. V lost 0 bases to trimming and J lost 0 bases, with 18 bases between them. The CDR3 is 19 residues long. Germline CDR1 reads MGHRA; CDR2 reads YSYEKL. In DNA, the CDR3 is TGCGCCAGCAGCCAAGAACTTTTTCGTGTCCAAGTAGCCAAAAACATTCAGTACTTC. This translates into CASSQELFRVQVAKNIQYF.